These T cell receptor beta chains were read from a single sample in a study of T cells in localized non-small cell lung cancer. The protocol was immunoSEQ multiplex PCR, while the TCRdb copy is restricted to in-frame clones and leaves out a portion. Counted here are around 3,500 clones, around 25% occurring once; the ten biggest clones make up approximately 30%. Material: lung tumor tissue, obtained before any cancer treatment. The receptor set was obtained from a woman aged 35 to 75 with stage I lung adenocarcinoma. CDR3s include the opening cysteine and the closing phenylalanine or tryptophan. A D gene is named only where the DNA matches it firmly. Rows may omit the clone size; those that give it use once, few, many or a size class.

CDR3 | DNA | V | size | J | D
CASSPGSGYEQYF | TGTGCCAGCAGTCCGGGTTCGGGATACGAGCAGTACTTC | TRBV9 | NA | TRBJ2-7 | NA
CAISETGADYGYTF | TGTGCCATCAGTGAGACGGGAGCGGACTATGGCTACACCTTC | TRBV10-3 | few | TRBJ1-2 | NA
CASSLGLVPPYNEQFF | TGTGCCAGCAGCCTAGGACTAGTCCCCCCCTACAATGAGCAGTTCTTC | TRBV6-8 | medium-sized | TRBJ2-1 | TRBD2
CASSKGGKYGYTF | TGTGCCAGCAGCAAAGGAGGGAAGTATGGCTACACCTTC | TRBV6-8 | medium-sized | TRBJ1-2 | NA
CASGKQLNYGYTF | TGTGCCAGCGGCAAGCAACTTAACTATGGCTACACCTTC | TRBV9 | few | TRBJ1-2 | NA
CASSLVSGSSYEQYF | TGTGCCAGCAGCTTAGTGAGCGGTTCTTCCTACGAGCAGTACTTC | TRBV7-6 | NA | TRBJ2-7 | NA
CASSIVRQRNNQPQHF | TGTGCCAGTAGTATAGTGAGACAGAGAAACAATCAGCCCCAGCATTTT | TRBV19 | NA | TRBJ1-5 | NA
CASSDQGGAETQYF | TGTGCCAGTAGTGACCAGGGGGGCGCAGAGACCCAGTACTTC | TRBV19 | NA | TRBJ2-5 | NA
CASSFLSGTIQETQYF | TGCGCCAGCAGCTTCCTTAGCGGGACCATCCAAGAGACCCAGTACTTC | TRBV5-1 | few | TRBJ2-5 | TRBD2
CASSSMPAGYTDTQYF | TGTGCCAGCAGCTCAATGCCGGCTGGATACACAGATACGCAGTATTTT | TRBV11-3 | NA | TRBJ2-3 | NA
CASIKSATTHNEQFF | TGTGCCAGCATCAAATCAGCTACTACCCACAATGAGCAGTTCTTC | TRBV11-3 | few | TRBJ2-1 | NA
CASSEWHRGKDEQFF | TGTGCCAGCAGTGAATGGCACAGGGGGAAAGATGAGCAGTTCTTC | TRBV25-1 | NA | TRBJ2-1 | TRBD1
CASSLTTTDTQYF | TGCGCCAGCAGCCTGACTACCACAGATACGCAGTATTTT | TRBV1 | NA | TRBJ2-3 | NA
CASSQGGSSGNTIYF | TGTGCCAGCAGCCAAGGGGGCAGCTCTGGAAACACCATATATTTT | TRBV9 | few | TRBJ1-3 | TRBD1
CATSRVRWDRASNTGELFF | TGTGCCACCAGCAGAGTTAGGTGGGACAGGGCCTCGAACACCGGGGAGCTGTTTTTT | TRBV15 | medium-sized | TRBJ2-2 | TRBD1
CASSFFTDLETQYF | TGTGCCAGCAGCTTTTTCACTGATTTAGAGACCCAGTACTTC | TRBV11-3 | NA | TRBJ2-5 | NA
CASSLSPGGGGNTIYF | TGTGCCAGCAGCTTATCGCCAGGGGGTGGAGGAAACACCATATATTTT | TRBV7-5 | NA | TRBJ1-3 | NA
CASSFGGTSSYEQYF | TGCGCCAGCAGCTTTGGGGGGACTAGCTCCTACGAGCAGTACTTC | TRBV5-1 | NA | TRBJ2-7 | TRBD2
CASSPTDSRPSGSPLHF | TGTGCCAGCAGCCCAACGGACTCAAGGCCCTCGGGGTCACCCCTCCACTTT | TRBV11-3 | few | TRBJ1-6 | NA
CASSFHGPQPYGYTF | TGTGCCAGCAGCTTCCATGGACCGCAGCCCTATGGCTACACCTTC | TRBV11-3 | NA | TRBJ1-2 | NA
CASSLGAGELFF | TGTGCCAGCAGTCTAGGCGCCGGGGAGCTGTTTTTT | TRBV6-8 | few | TRBJ2-2 | NA
CASSLLSSGNTIYF | TGTGCCAGCAGTTTACTCAGCTCTGGAAACACCATATATTTT | TRBV28 | few | TRBJ1-3 | NA
CASSRSGYTEAFF | TGTGCCAGCAGTAGGTCTGGGTACACTGAAGCTTTCTTT | TRBV6-8 | NA | TRBJ1-1 | NA
CASSRRGRGPTTGELFF | TGTGCCAGTAGTCGACGCGGCAGGGGGCCTACCACCGGGGAGCTGTTTTTT | TRBV19 | once | TRBJ2-2 | TRBD1
CASTTARQGQETQYF | TGTGCCAGCACCACGGCCAGACAGGGGCAGGAGACCCAGTACTTC | TRBV11-3 | NA | TRBJ2-5 | TRBD1
CASSFLLRMGGNTIYF | TGTGCCAGCAGTTTCCTGCTGAGGATGGGTGGAAACACCATATATTTT | TRBV28 | NA | TRBJ1-3 | NA
CASSIDLGGETQYF | TGTGCCAGTAGTATAGATTTGGGGGGAGAGACCCAGTACTTC | TRBV19 | once | TRBJ2-5 | NA
CAISEDRDNYGYTF | TGTGCCATCAGTGAGGACAGAGATAACTATGGCTACACCTTC | TRBV10-3 | NA | TRBJ1-2 | NA
CASSHIGQVNNQPQHF | TGTGCCAGTAGCCACATTGGACAGGTCAACAATCAGCCCCAGCATTTT | TRBV19 | NA | TRBJ1-5 | TRBD1
CASSFPGPDGVALPYEQYF | TGCGCCAGCAGCTTTCCCGGACCAGACGGGGTAGCACTGCCCTACGAGCAGTACTTC | TRBV5-1 | NA | TRBJ2-7 | NA
CASSLGGLHTEAFF | TGTGCCAGCAGCTTAGGGGGGCTGCACACTGAAGCTTTCTTT | TRBV11-3 | NA | TRBJ1-1 | NA
CATMTRDSVYGYTF | TGTGCCACCATGACCAGGGACAGCGTCTATGGCTACACCTTC | TRBV9 | NA | TRBJ1-2 | TRBD1
CASSSSGTGYTDTQYF | TGTGCCAGCAGCTCCTCCGGGACAGGGTATACAGATACGCAGTATTTT | TRBV11-3 | medium-sized | TRBJ2-3 | TRBD1
CASSVGYWDNEQFF | TGTGCCAGCTCCGTGGGGTACTGGGACAATGAGCAGTTCTTC | TRBV18 | once | TRBJ2-1 | NA
CASSSPSGAGKTQYF | TGTGCCAGCAGCTCCCCCTCGGGGGCAGGAAAGACCCAGTACTTC | TRBV11-3 | NA | TRBJ2-5 | NA
CASSLAAVNTEAFF | TGCGCCAGCAGCTTGGCCGCGGTGAACACTGAAGCTTTCTTT | TRBV5-1 | NA | TRBJ1-1 | NA
CASKLDLSFGNEQFF | TGTGCCAGCAAACTAGATCTAAGTTTCGGTAATGAGCAGTTCTTC | TRBV6-8 | few | TRBJ2-1 | NA
CSVAIGGYYGYTF | TGCAGCGTTGCAATCGGGGGTTACTATGGCTACACCTTC | TRBV29-1 | NA | TRBJ1-2 | NA
CASTTGRTSGYNEQFF | TGTGCCAGTACCACCGGCAGGACTAGCGGTTACAATGAGCAGTTCTTC | TRBV19 | once | TRBJ2-1 | TRBD2
CASSLGAGGYSQPQHF | TGTGCCAGCAGCTTGGGGGCAGGGGGATACTCCCAGCCCCAGCATTTT | TRBV11-3 | medium-sized | TRBJ1-5 | TRBD1
CASSAGQGVGTEAFF | TGTGCCAGCAGCGCGGGACAGGGGGTCGGCACTGAAGCTTTCTTT | TRBV11-3 | few | TRBJ1-1 | TRBD1
CASSPLGTEAFF | TGTGCCAGCTCACCCCTCGGTACTGAAGCTTTCTTT | TRBV18 | few | TRBJ1-1 | NA
CASRRQDLMPQHF | TGTGCCAGCCGAAGACAGGACCTGATGCCCCAGCATTTT | TRBV28 | once | TRBJ1-5 | NA
CASSSQGTYNEQFF | TGTGCCAGCAGTTCACAGGGGACCTACAATGAGCAGTTCTTC | TRBV6-8 | NA | TRBJ2-1 | TRBD1
CASVDRGAAREQFF | TGTGCCAGCGTGGACCGGGGGGCCGCAAGAGAGCAGTTCTTC | TRBV28 | once | TRBJ2-1 | NA